Below, 30 T cell receptor beta chains from the same sample are listed, as sequenced in a study of T-cell memory formation after mild COVID-19. MiXCR, applied by TCRdb to the 5' RACE reads, yields one record per CDR3 protein. Found here are approximately 250,000 distinct CDR3 sequences, approximately 16% of them singletons; the top ten hold approximately 20%. The sequencing input was PBMCs or a T cell subset sorted from them (not recorded which). The receptors originated from a man aged 18-30 years who had mild COVID-19 (a few samples of this study predate the infection). Cell type and time point are not known.

The chain links TRBV9 to TRBJ2-5, with 8 bases lining up with TRBD1. The trim removed 9 bases at V and 10 bases at J, leaving 14 bases unmatched. The CDR3 spans 13 residues. Germline lookup yields CDR1 SGDLS and CDR2 YYNGEE. The CDR3 region has the DNA TGTGCCACCGCGACAGGGGCCCAAGAGGGCCAGTACTTC. Its protein product is CATATGAQEGQYF.

The J gene is TRBJ2-3, the V gene TRBV2; TRBD2 agrees at 11 bases. The CDR3 covers 19 residues. Germline V gene sequence: CDR1 SNHLY, CDR2 FYNNEI. Losses at the gene ends were 1 base for V and 1 base for J; bases not matched to a gene: 10. The CDR3 DNA follows: TGTGCCAGCAGTGAAGTGGGTAGTAGCGGGGGGGCGCGCACAGATACGCAGTATTTT. Protein product: CASSEVGSSGGARTDTQYF.

This clonotype was counted only a few times. V usage is TRBV10-2 and J usage is TRBJ2-1, with TRBD1 as a possible D gene (5 bases). Trimming removed 11 bases from V and 0 bases from J, with 14 bases in between. There are 14 residues in the CDR3. Germline V gives CDR1 WSHSY, CDR2 SAAADI. The CDR3 coding sequence is TGCGCCGCACAGGCCGCCGCCTCCTACAATGAGCAGTTCTTC. Encoded protein: CAAQAAASYNEQFF.

V and J are TRBV24-1 and TRBJ2-3, with 8 nucleotides matching TRBD2. Germline loops: CDR1 KGHDR, CDR2 SFDVKD. This CDR3 region has 15 residues. V was clipped by 4 bases and J by 4 bases; unmatched bases: 6. CDR3 coding DNA: TGTGCCACCAGTGAAGCGGGGGAATCTGCAGATACGCAGTATTTT. Residues: CATSEAGESADTQYF.

The chain uses TRBV24-1 and TRBJ1-1; perhaps TRBD1 as D (6 bases). Germline V lookup: CDR1 KGHDR, CDR2 SFDVKD. The CDR3 has 15 amino acids. V was cut by 7 bases and J by 3 bases, with 17 bases left in between. The CDR3 coding sequence is TGTGCCACCAGATCAGGGGCCAGGGGCGACACTGAAGCTTTCTTT. This codes for CATRSGARGDTEAFF.

The chain couples TRBV7-2 to TRBJ1-2, with D possibly being TRBD1 (5 bases). Trimming stripped 3 bases from V and 4 bases from J, with 18 bases between. The CDR3 is 16 residues long. The germline V gene has CDR1 SGHTA and CDR2 FQGNSA. DNA of the CDR3: TGTGCCAGCAGCTTGCTACAAGGACGGAGGGGCTATGGCTACACCTTC. The encoded protein is CASSLLQGRRGYGYTF.

This clonotype showed up many times. V gene TRBV7-9 combines with J gene TRBJ1-6; 7 bases are a match to TRBD1. This CDR3 has 14 amino acids. V was clipped by 4 bases and J by 10 bases; unmatched bases: 7. Germline V lookup: CDR1 SEHNR, CDR2 FQNEAQ (reference sequence). CDR3 protein: CASSYRTGASPLHF. The DNA for the CDR3 is TGTGCCAGCAGCTACCGGACAGGAGCCTCACCCCTCCACTTT. The variable domain in full, completed from reference TRBV7-9 and TRBJ1-6, reads DTGVSQNPRHKITKRGQNVTFRCDPISEHNRLYWYRQTLGQGPEFLTYFQNEAQLEKSRLLSDRFSAERPKGSFSTLEIQRTEQGDSAMYLCASSYRTGASPLHFGNGTRLTVT.

Only a few counts were recorded for this clonotype. The V and J genes are TRBV20-1 and TRBJ2-5; 10 bases align to TRBD2. CDR1 is DFQATT, CDR2 SNEGSKA, per germline (reference sequence). This CDR3 has 18 residues. J gave up 5 bases and V 0 bases, and 15 bases lay outside the gene matches. The CDR3: CSARDFFGLAGGGETQYF. DNA of the CDR3: TGCAGTGCTAGAGATTTTTTCGGGTTAGCGGGGGGCGGTGAGACCCAGTACTTC.

This clonotype was counted a few times. The chain employs TRBV6-6 and TRBJ1-5; unclear D gene. Germline V gene data show CDR1 as MNHNY and CDR2 as SVGAGI (reference sequence). V was trimmed by 7 bases and J by 0 bases, leaving 10 bases between them. This CDR3 comprises 14 residues. CDR3 sequence reads: CASNSLDSNQPQHF. DNA for the CDR3: TGTGCCAGCAATTCATTGGATAGCAATCAGCCCCAGCATTTT.

There are a few counts of this clonotype. For the CDR3, the DNA is TGCAGTGCTAGGGTCCAGTCCACCGATGGCTACACCTTC. Protein: CSARVQSTDGYTF. The chain joins TRBV20-1 to TRBJ1-2; the D is unclear. The germline V and J ends were trimmed by 3 bases and 6 bases, with 14 bases remaining between them. The length of the CDR3 is 13 residues. Germline V gives CDR1 DFQATT, CDR2 SNEGSKA (reference sequence).

This clonotype was observed at least ten times. This rearrangement joins TRBV7-9 to TRBJ1-4; D ambiguous. Germline loops: CDR1 SEHNR, CDR2 FQNEAQ (reference sequence). This CDR3 is built from 14 residues. Trimming stripped 8 bases from V and 7 bases from J, with 17 bases between. The chain's CDR3 is CASAKWEEREKLFF. CDR3 nucleotide sequence: TGTGCCAGCGCGAAATGGGAGGAGCGTGAAAAACTGTTTTTT.

J is TRBJ2-3 and V is TRBV20-1, with D perhaps matching TRBD2 (5 bases). The CDR3 is made up of 14 amino acids. Germline assignment: CDR1 DFQATT and CDR2 SNEGSKA (reference sequence). Trimming took 4 bases from V and 1 from J, leaving 12 bases between them. DNA of the CDR3: TGCAGTGCTACCTCCCTGGGAGGCACAGATACGCAGTATTTT. Translated, it gives CSATSLGGTDTQYF.

In its sample, this clonotype was seen many times. The rearrangement links TRBV7-2 to TRBJ1-5; the D gene is possibly TRBD1 (5 bases). In germline, CDR1 is SGHTA, CDR2 FQGNSA. CDR3 size: 14 residues. Trimming left V 5 bases short and J 2 bases short, with 10 bases between. DNA of the CDR3: TGTGCCAGCAGCCGGGGGGGTGGCAATCAGCCCCAGCATTTT. Amino acids: CASSRGGGNQPQHF.

The gene calls are TRBV5-1 and TRBJ2-3; 9 bases match TRBD1. Trimming took 5 bases from V and 0 from J; bases not matched to a gene: 4. CDR1 is SGHRS, CDR2 YFSETQ, per germline. The CDR3 covers 15 residues. CDR3 protein: CASRDRGDSTDTQYF. Here the CDR3 DNA reads TGCGCCAGCAGGGACAGGGGCGATAGCACAGATACGCAGTATTTT.

This clonotype was seen a few times. This chain links TRBV20-1 with TRBJ2-5; the match to TRBD2 covers 14 bases. The CDR3 is 17 residues long. The trim removed 5 bases at V and 4 bases at J, leaving 12 bases unmatched. Germline assignment: CDR1 DFQATT and CDR2 SNEGSKA (reference sequence). In DNA, the CDR3 is TGCAGTGCTCGCCGACTAGCGGGGGGGAGGTTGTTAGAGACCCAGTACTTC. Translation: CSARRLAGGRLLETQYF.

The rearrangement uses TRBV12-5 and TRBJ2-3; 14 bases map to TRBD2. Looked up from germline, CDR1 is LGHNT and CDR2 is FRNRAP. The trim removed 3 bases at V and 3 bases at J, leaving 2 bases unmatched. This CDR3 is built from 16 residues. CDR3 bases: TGTGCTAGTGGTTTAGGACTAGCGGGGGGAACAGATACGCAGTATTTT. Translated, it gives CASGLGLAGGTDTQYF.

In its sample, this clonotype was seen once. The rearrangement uses TRBV5-5 and TRBJ2-7; D remains unclear. With 4 bases removed from V and 7 bases from J, the gap between germline ends came to 9 bases. CDR1 SGHKS and CDR2 YYEKEE come from the germline V gene (reference sequence). The CDR3 is 11 residues long. As DNA, the CDR3 is TGTGCCAGCAGCCGATCCCTAGAGCAGTACGTC. Translated: CASSRSLEQYV.

The chain carries TRBV27 and TRBJ1-5; TRBD1 agrees at 8 bases. Unmatched junction bases numbered 14, after V lost 4 bases and J lost 0 bases. The CDR3 loop spans 19 amino acids. From germline, CDR1 is MNHEY and CDR2 SMNVEV (reference sequence). CDR3 nucleotide sequence: TGTGCCAGCAGTTCGATATATGCCCGACAGGGGAATAGCAATCAGCCCCAGCATTTT. Protein product: CASSSIYARQGNSNQPQHF.

The chain joins TRBV5-1 to TRBJ2-3; weak D call: TRBD2 (6 bases). CDR3 length: 15 amino acids. CDR1 is SGHRS and CDR2 is YFSETQ in the germline V gene. V gave up 5 bases and J gave up 1 base, with 14 bases separating them. The CDR3 sequence is CASRGARGGTDTQYF. In DNA, the CDR3 is TGCGCCAGCAGAGGAGCGCGGGGAGGCACAGATACGCAGTATTTT.

This clonotype showed up just a few times. CDR3 region: CASSRKHEQYF. CDR3 in DNA: TGTGCCAGCAGCCGTAAACACGAGCAGTACTTC. The chain is built from TRBV7-9 and TRBJ2-7; D is unclear. CDR3 length: 11 amino acids. CDR1 is SEHNR and CDR2 is FQNEAQ in the germline V gene (reference sequence). V was clipped by 5 bases and J by 5 bases, with 7 bases between them.

The chain uses TRBV10-3 and TRBJ1-4; D may be TRBD1 (6 bases). CDR3 size: 14 residues. The V end was cut by 4 bases, the J end by 8 bases, with 14 bases between. Germline V gives CDR1 ENHRY, CDR2 SYGVKD. The CDR3 protein is CAISGSGAVEKLFF. The DNA for the CDR3 is TGTGCCATCAGTGGTTCAGGGGCAGTGGAAAAACTGTTTTTT.

The V gene is TRBV7-2, the J gene TRBJ2-2; maybe TRBD1 (6 bases). The length of the CDR3 is 16 residues. Trimming cost V 5 bases and J 4 bases, with 17 bases left between them. Per germline, CDR1 SGHTA and CDR2 FQGNSA. This CDR3 reads CASSPPRGIVTGELFF. The CDR3 coding sequence is TGTGCCAGCAGCCCCCCGAGGGGGATAGTCACCGGGGAGCTGTTTTTT.

J is TRBJ2-5 and V is TRBV5-1; perhaps D is TRBD1 or TRBD2 (5 bases each). Germline V gene sequence: CDR1 SGHRS, CDR2 YFSETQ. With 2 bases removed from V and 5 bases from J, the gap between germline ends came to 16 bases. The CDR3 contains 15 residues. CDR3 DNA: TGCGCCAGCAGCTTCTACGGGGACGAAAAGGAGACCCAGTACTTC. Residues: CASSFYGDEKETQYF.

The table lists this clonotype with many counts. The chain couples TRBV2 to TRBJ2-6; D is undetermined. This CDR3 has 15 residues. V gave up 2 bases and J gave up 2 bases, with 7 bases separating them. In germline, CDR1 is SNHLY, CDR2 FYNNEI. The CDR3 protein is CASSESDAGANVLTF. In nucleotides, the CDR3 is TGTGCCAGCAGTGAATCGGACGCTGGGGCCAACGTCCTGACTTTC.

The V gene is TRBV14, the J gene TRBJ2-3; 10 bases agree with TRBD1. This CDR3 region has 15 residues. Per germline, CDR1 SGHDN and CDR2 FVKESK. V shed 4 bases and J 4 bases; nucleotides not matched to a gene: 5. The CDR3, as DNA: TGTGCCAGCAGCCTCGGGACAGGGGCTTCAGATACGCAGTATTTT. This codes for CASSLGTGASDTQYF.

This chain's CDR3 is CASSPGVNYGYTF. The CDR3 region has the DNA TGTGCCAGCTCTCCGGGCGTTAACTATGGCTACACCTTC. The V gene is TRBV18, the J gene TRBJ1-2, with unresolved D. In germline, CDR1 is KGHSH, CDR2 LQKENI. CDR3 size: 13 residues. Trimming removed 6 bases at V and 1 base at J, with 9 bases between.

This clonotype was seen only a few times. The CDR3 DNA follows: TGTGCCTGGAGTCCCTGGACTGAGAATTCACCCCTCCACTTT. Translation: CAWSPWTENSPLHF. The rearrangement links TRBV30 to TRBJ1-6; D remains unclear. Germline V gene data show CDR1 as GTSNPN and CDR2 as SVGIG (reference sequence). The V gene lost 2 bases and the J gene lost 7 bases, with 12 bases spanning the gap. This CDR3 spans 14 amino acids.

A few counts support this clonotype. CDR3 in DNA: TGTGCCAGCAGTCCCCCCGGTGGACAGGACACTACCAATCAGCCCCAGCATTTT. Translation: CASSPPGGQDTTNQPQHF. The chain combines TRBV6-6 with TRBJ1-5, with 7 bases identical to TRBD1. V lost 5 bases, J lost 3 bases, and 16 bases stayed unmatched. The CDR3 is 18 residues long. In germline, CDR1 is MNHNY, CDR2 SVGAGI (reference sequence).

This clonotype was picked up a small number of times. The CDR3 loop reads CASGSGEGRDTQYF. As DNA, the CDR3 is TGCGCCAGCGGAAGCGGAGAGGGCCGGGATACGCAGTATTTT. The chain links TRBV5-1 to TRBJ2-3; weak D call: TRBD2 (5 bases). CDR1 is SGHRS, CDR2 YFSETQ, per germline. V was clipped by 7 bases and J by 6 bases, with 18 bases between them. There are 14 residues in the CDR3.

The chain joins TRBV9 to TRBJ2-1; D remains unclear. Trimming removed 0 bases at V and 9 bases at J, with 10 bases between. This CDR3 is 13 amino acids long. The germline gives CDR1 SGDLS, CDR2 YYNGEE. DNA of the CDR3: TGTGCCAGCAGCGTAGCTGGCGCAGCTGAGCAGTTCTTC. Its translation: CASSVAGAAEQFF.